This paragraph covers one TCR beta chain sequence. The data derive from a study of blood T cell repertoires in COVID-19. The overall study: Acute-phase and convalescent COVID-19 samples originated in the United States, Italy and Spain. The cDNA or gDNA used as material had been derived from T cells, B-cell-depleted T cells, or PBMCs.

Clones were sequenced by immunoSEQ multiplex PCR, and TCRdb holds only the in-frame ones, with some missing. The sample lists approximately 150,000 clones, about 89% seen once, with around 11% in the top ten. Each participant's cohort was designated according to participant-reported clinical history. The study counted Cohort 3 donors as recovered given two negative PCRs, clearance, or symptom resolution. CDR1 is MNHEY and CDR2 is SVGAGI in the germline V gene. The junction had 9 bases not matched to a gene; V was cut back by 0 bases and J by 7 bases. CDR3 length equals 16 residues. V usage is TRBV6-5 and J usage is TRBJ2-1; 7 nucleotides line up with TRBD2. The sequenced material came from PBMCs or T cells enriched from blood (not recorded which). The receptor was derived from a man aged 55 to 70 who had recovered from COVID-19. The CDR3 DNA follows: TGTGCCAGCAGTTACTCTTGGAGATTGGGGGGGAATGAGCAGTTCTTC. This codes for CASSYSWRLGGNEQFF.